The 23 T cell receptor beta chains below were found in one sample sequenced in a study of T cells in Graves' hyperthyroidism and ophthalmopathy (dated by TCRdb to 2018 to 2020). The library was built by means of multiplex PCR. TCRdb names Illumina HiSeq 2000 as the instrument used. The TCR beta CDR3 regions were amplified from the RNA transcripts. The TCR CDR3 was subjected to a first round of RT-PCR using the HTBI primer set and the Qiagen OneStep RT-PCR kit. TCRdb reworked the public reads: Q25 trimming with fastp, MiXCR clone assembly, productive beta chains retained. Each CDR3 protein appears once, grouped with its most common genes and DNA. This sample has 500,000 or so distinct CDR3 sequences in its table, and 17% of those were observed once. The ten largest make up roughly 18% of the sample. The sample comprised blood. These receptors all stem from a woman aged 18-29 years with Graves' ophthalmopathy.

The sample holds a few counts of this clonotype. The V gene is TRBV6-1, the J gene TRBJ1-2; D gene unclear. With 3 bases removed from V and 4 bases from J, the gap between germline ends came to 9 bases. The germline V gene encodes CDR1 MNHNS and CDR2 SASEGT. This CDR3 spans 13 amino acids. CDR3 residues: CASSDRTIYGYTF. For the CDR3, the DNA is TGTGCCAGCAGTGACAGGACCATCTATGGCTACACCTTC.

This clonotype was picked up many times. The J gene is TRBJ2-3, the V gene TRBV20-1, with TRBD2 identical over 8 bases. The trim removed 3 bases at V and 2 bases at J, leaving 13 bases unmatched. Germline values: CDR1 DFQATT, CDR2 SNEGSKA (reference sequence). The CDR3 sequence is 17 residues long. CDR3 loop: CSASGWSGSADTDTQYF. CDR3 DNA: TGCAGTGCTAGTGGGTGGAGCGGGAGTGCGGACACAGATACGCAGTATTTT.

This clonotype was detected many times. The chain links TRBV28 to TRBJ2-3; D not resolved. CDR1 and CDR2 (germline): MDHEN, SYDVKM. The CDR3 runs to 14 residues. V shed 6 bases and J shed 2 bases, with 12 bases lying between them. The CDR3: CASSNRVYTDTQYF. The CDR3 DNA is TGTGCCAGCAGCAATAGGGTCTACACAGATACGCAGTATTTT. The entire variable domain, with the rest obtained from reference TRBV28 and TRBJ2-3, is as follows: DVKVTQSSRYLVKRTGEKVFLECVQDMDHENMFWYRQDPGLGLRLIYFSYDVKMKEKGDIPEGYSVSREKKERFSLILESASTNQTSMYLCASSNRVYTDTQYFGPGTRLTVL.

This clonotype was seen many times. V gene TRBV6-2 or TRBV6-3 combines with J gene TRBJ2-1, with TRBD1 identical over 8 bases. The germline CDR1 and CDR2 sequences are MNHEY and SVGEGT. The CDR3 runs 18 residues. The trim removed 6 bases at V and 6 bases at J, leaving 19 bases unmatched. CDR3 DNA sequence: TGTGCCAGCAGCTTACCTTACAGGGGGTCCCCGGATAGCAATGAGCAGTTCTTC. This translates into CASSLPYRGSPDSNEQFF.

The sample holds many counts of this clonotype. V and J are TRBV2 and TRBJ1-1, with D unresolved. V lost 8 bases and J 1 base, leaving 5 bases between the germline ends. CDR3 size: 11 residues. Germline loops: CDR1 SNHLY, CDR2 FYNNEI. The CDR3 here is CASVENTEAFF. The CDR3 region has the DNA TGTGCCAGCGTCGAGAACACTGAAGCTTTCTTT.

This clonotype has ten or more counts. V gene TRBV10-3 combines with J gene TRBJ2-7; 9 bases map to TRBD1. Losses at the gene ends were 2 bases for V and 5 bases for J; bases not matched to a gene: 4. CDR1 is ENHRY and CDR2 is SYGVKD in the germline V gene. This CDR3 region has 14 residues. CDR3 nucleotide sequence: TGTGCCATCAGTGAGCCAGACAGGGGGAACGAGCAGTACTTC. Amino acid sequence: CAISEPDRGNEQYF.

The sample holds a few counts of this clonotype. This sequence joins TRBV5-1 and TRBJ2-2, with 7 bases lining up with TRBD1. The V gene end was trimmed by 4 bases and the J gene end by 3 bases; junction bases not matched to a gene: 6. Germline lookup yields CDR1 SGHRS and CDR2 YFSETQ. The CDR3 has 15 residues. The CDR3 loop is CASSITGTDTGELFF. In nucleotides, the CDR3 is TGCGCCAGCAGCATAACCGGGACAGACACCGGGGAGCTGTTTTTT.

This clonotype was recorded many times. The chain joins TRBV20-1 to TRBJ2-5; 11 bases match TRBD1. The germline gives CDR1 DFQATT, CDR2 SNEGSKA (reference sequence). The CDR3 contains 16 residues. Trimming cost V 5 bases and J 3 bases; bases outside gene matches: 11. CDR3 bases: TGCAGTGCTCGAGGACAGGGGGCGGTCGTGGAAGAGACCCAGTACTTC. Its translation: CSARGQGAVVEETQYF.

This chain's CDR3 is CASSQGGIQPQHF. The CDR3 DNA reads TGCGCCAGCAGCCAAGGGGGTATTCAGCCCCAGCATTTT. J is TRBJ1-5 and V is TRBV4-1; no firm D call. The V end lost 1 base, the J end lost 6 bases, and 7 bases lay between the germline ends. Germline values: CDR1 MGHRA, CDR2 YSYEKL. The CDR3 sequence is 13 residues long.

This clonotype occurred a few times. This rearrangement joins TRBV15 to TRBJ2-1, with D tentatively TRBD1 or TRBD2 (6 bases each). CDR3 size: 15 residues. Trimming took off 6 bases at V and 2 bases at J, with 14 bases between the two ends. Germline V gene sequence: CDR1 LNHNV, CDR2 YYDKDF (reference sequence). The CDR3 reads CATRTRRGTYNEQFF. The CDR3 DNA is TGTGCCACCAGGACTAGGAGGGGGACCTACAATGAGCAGTTCTTC.

The chain combines TRBV5-1 with TRBJ2-5, with TRBD1 matching over 8 bases. After removal of 2 bases from V and 5 bases from J, the junction contained 17 bases not matched to a gene. The CDR3 contains 18 residues. The germline V gene has CDR1 SGHRS and CDR2 YFSETQ. DNA of the CDR3: TGCGCCAGCAGCTTCCTCCGGGATGGCGGCAGGGGGCCCGAGACCCAGTACTTC. Residues: CASSFLRDGGRGPETQYF. The variable domain in full, with the rest retrieved from reference TRBV5-1 and TRBJ2-5, is KAGVTQTPRYLIKTRGQQVTLSCSPISGHRSVSWYQQTPGQGLQFLFEYFSETQRNKGNFPGRFSGRQFSNSRSEMNVSTLELGDSALYLCASSFLRDGGRGPETQYFGPGTRLLVL.

The chain employs TRBV20-1 and TRBJ2-7, with TRBD1 identical over 9 bases. The CDR3 runs to 13 residues. Germline trimming cut 5 bases from V and 3 bases from J; bases unmatched to any gene: 5. Germline assignment: CDR1 DFQATT and CDR2 SNEGSKA (reference sequence). CDR3 amino acids: CSAGDRARYEQYF. DNA for the CDR3: TGCAGTGCTGGGGACAGGGCCCGCTACGAGCAGTACTTC.

V and J are TRBV4-3 and TRBJ1-5, with D perhaps TRBD1 (5 bases). CDR1 LGHNA and CDR2 YSLEER come from the germline V gene. Trimming pared 1 base from V and 2 bases from J, leaving 12 bases between. This CDR3 is built from 16 residues. The CDR3 DNA reads TGCGCCAGCAGCCAAGTTTACAGGATCGGCAATCAGCCCCAGCATTTT. Its translation is CASSQVYRIGNQPQHF.

This clonotype appeared a few times. The V gene is TRBV19, the J gene TRBJ1-1, with TRBD1 as a possible D gene (6 bases). V was trimmed by 1 base and J by 4 bases, leaving 13 bases between them. This CDR3 is 15 amino acids long. Looked up from germline, CDR1 is LNHDA and CDR2 is SQIVND (reference sequence). CDR3 bases: TGTGCCAGTAGTATAGCAGCGGGGGCAGGCACTGAAGCTTTCTTT. Translated, it gives CASSIAAGAGTEAFF.

There are a few counts of this clonotype. The chain uses TRBV10-3 and TRBJ2-7; 9 bases line up with TRBD2. Germline CDR1 is ENHRY and CDR2 is SYGVKD. The CDR3 is 14 residues long. V shed 3 bases, J shed 5 bases, and the junction held 5 bases outside the gene matches. The CDR3 spells CAISDSGGTHEQYF. DNA for the CDR3: TGTGCCATCAGTGATAGCGGGGGTACCCACGAGCAGTACTTC.

Ten or more counts support this clonotype. The V call is TRBV2, the J call TRBJ1-2; the D gene is possibly TRBD1 (5 bases). In germline, CDR1 is SNHLY, CDR2 FYNNEI. This CDR3 spans 17 amino acids. V was cut by 5 bases and J by 0 bases, with 19 bases left in between. In DNA, the CDR3 is TGTGCCAGCAGTCTGTGGGGCGGGACGGCAACTAACTATGGCTACACCTTC. This sequence encodes CASSLWGGTATNYGYTF.

About this clonotype: This may stem from a read error, because a much larger clone lies one nucleotide away. The chain employs TRBV2 and TRBJ1-2, with TRBD1 matching 8 bases. From germline, CDR1 is SNHLY and CDR2 FYNNEI. V dropped 7 bases and J dropped 4; count of bases not matched to a gene: 5. The CDR3 contains 13 residues. This CDR3 is CASNPRGPYGYTF. CDR3 bases: TGTGCCAGCAATCCCAGGGGGCCCTATGGCTACACCTTC.

This chain links TRBV10-3 with TRBJ2-1; D remains unclear. The CDR3 length is 13 residues. V was shortened by 4 bases and J by 6 bases, with 10 bases between the two germline ends. The germline CDR1 and CDR2 sequences are ENHRY and SYGVKD. CDR3 sequence reads: CAISGLGVNEQFF. CDR3 DNA: TGTGCCATCAGTGGGCTTGGCGTCAATGAGCAGTTCTTC.

This clonotype was counted ten times or more. V is TRBV2 and J is TRBJ2-3; 14 bases are a match to TRBD2. Per the germline V gene, CDR1 is SNHLY and CDR2 is FYNNEI. V trimming: 4 bases; J trimming: 0 bases; junction bases outside the gene matches: 9. This CDR3 is built from 19 residues. CDR3 sequence reads: CASSGWTSGGIISTDTQYF. The CDR3 DNA reads TGTGCCAGCAGTGGATGGACTAGCGGGGGGATAATAAGCACAGATACGCAGTATTTT.

The table lists this clonotype with a few counts. The rearrangement joins TRBV7-9 to TRBJ2-7; D uncertain. This CDR3 has 13 residues. V lost 5 bases and J 4 bases, leaving 12 bases between the germline ends. Germline V lookup: CDR1 SEHNR, CDR2 FQNEAQ (reference sequence). Here the CDR3 reads CASSADGPYEQYF. The CDR3 nucleotides read TGTGCCAGCAGCGCCGATGGCCCTTACGAGCAGTACTTC.

The CDR3 loop is CASSGTSGYSSTDTQYF. Written as DNA, the CDR3 is TGTGCCAGCAGCGGGACTAGCGGTTATTCTAGCACAGATACGCAGTATTTT. The chain uses TRBV6-4 and TRBJ2-3; 11 bases fit TRBD2. The CDR3 covers 17 residues. CDR1 MRHNA and CDR2 SNTAGT come from the germline V gene. The junction had 8 bases not matched to a gene; V was cut back by 6 bases and J by 0 bases.

This clonotype was seen a few times. The chain has TRBV29-1 and TRBJ1-1; D uncertain. V was shortened by 0 bases and J by 1 base, with 9 bases between the two germline ends. The CDR3 loop spans 14 amino acids. Per germline, CDR1 SQVTM and CDR2 ANQGSEA. For the CDR3, the DNA is TGCAGCGTTGAAGATCGAGTCAGGAACACTGAAGCTTTCTTT. It encodes CSVEDRVRNTEAFF.

V is TRBV2 and J is TRBJ1-1; the D gene is possibly TRBD1 (6 bases). The CDR3 has 14 amino acids. Germline V gene lookup returns CDR1 SNHLY and CDR2 FYNNEI. V was trimmed by 5 bases and J by 2 bases, leaving 12 bases between them. In nucleotides, the CDR3 is TGTGCCAGCAGTATACCCGGGACAAACACTGAAGCTTTCTTT. As protein: CASSIPGTNTEAFF.